The 22 T cell receptor beta chains listed next were all sequenced from one sample in a study of beta chain features in type 1 diabetes. The whole isolated RNA underwent reverse transcription, so sequencing captured expressed TCRB transcripts. Some clones are missing from TCRdb's copy, which holds only in-frame ones; the method was immunoSEQ multiplex PCR. The sample holds hundreds of thousands of clones, 30% seen once. Sequencing input: naive CD4+ T cells from blood. These receptors came from a man aged 18 to 30 in good health.

The chain joins TRBV2 to TRBJ1-5; no definite D call. CDR3 length: 14 amino acids. The germline V gene has CDR1 SNHLY and CDR2 FYNNEI. Trimming cost V 7 bases and J 2 bases, with 12 bases left between them. The CDR3 loop is CASTGEGGNQPQHF. The CDR3 nucleotides read TGTGCCAGCACCGGAGAGGGAGGCAATCAGCCCCAGCATTTT.

This clone was detected only a few times. The sample has other DNA sequences that encode this CDR3 too. The chain combines TRBV30 with TRBJ2-7; D is unclear. Germline V lookup: CDR1 GTSNPN, CDR2 SVGIG (reference sequence). CDR3 length: 12 residues. Trimming took 0 bases from V and 2 from J, leaving 5 bases between them. This CDR3 is CAWSVGPYEQYF. The CDR3 nucleotides read TGTGCCTGGAGTGTAGGCCCCTACGAGCAGTACTTC.

The chain has TRBV9 and TRBJ2-7; TRBD2 matches 11 bases. The CDR3 runs to 15 residues. Germline values: CDR1 SGDLS, CDR2 YYNGEE. Germline trimming cut 0 bases from V and 3 bases from J; bases unmatched to any gene: 2. The CDR3 spells CASSVGLAGLYEQYF. The CDR3 region has the DNA TGTGCCAGCAGCGTAGGACTAGCGGGACTCTACGAGCAGTACTTC.

This clone was seen a handful of times. J is TRBJ2-7 and V is TRBV15; D could derive from TRBD1 or TRBD2 (5 bases each). Trimming removed 0 bases at V and 3 bases at J, with 12 bases between. The CDR3 has 15 amino acids. Germline assignment: CDR1 LNHNV and CDR2 YYDKDF (reference sequence). CDR3 DNA sequence: TGTGCCACCAGCAGAGATCGGGGCAGGCACTACGAGCAGTACTTC. This translates into CATSRDRGRHYEQYF.

This clone was picked up a small number of times. The chain combines TRBV30 with TRBJ2-7; a possible D gene is TRBD1 (6 bases). Germline V lookup: CDR1 GTSNPN, CDR2 SVGIG (reference sequence). The CDR3 length is 14 residues. Trimming shortened V by 2 bases and J by 5 bases, and 16 bases separated the two germline ends. CDR3 DNA: TGTGCCTGGAGTAAAGGGACAAGTACCCACGAGCAGTACTTC. As protein: CAWSKGTSTHEQYF.

CDR3 region: CAGGQGGDYEQYF. CDR3 in DNA: TGTGCCGGAGGACAAGGCGGTGACTACGAGCAGTACTTC. The chain employs TRBV2 and TRBJ2-7, with D perhaps TRBD1 or TRBD2 (5 bases each). The ends were cut back, 11 bases at V and 3 bases at J, with 17 bases in the middle. CDR1 is SNHLY, CDR2 FYNNEI, per germline. This CDR3 has 13 residues.

This clone has just a few counts. This chain connects TRBV28 to TRBJ1-2, with D uncertain. V was pared by 5 bases and J by 8 bases, with 9 bases between. Germline CDR1 MDHEN, CDR2 SYDVKM. This CDR3 spans 11 amino acids. The CDR3 loop is CASSAEYGYTF. Here the CDR3 DNA reads TGTGCCAGCAGTGCCGAGTACGGCTACACCTTC.

The chain couples TRBV27 to TRBJ2-3; the match to TRBD1 covers 9 bases. CDR1 and CDR2 (germline): MNHEY, SMNVEV (reference sequence). The ends lost 10 bases at V and 1 base at J; junction bases unmatched: 15. The length of the CDR3 is 17 residues. CDR3 in amino acids: CATRFDHRDRGTDTQYF. The CDR3 region has the DNA TGTGCCACCCGATTTGACCACCGGGACAGGGGCACAGATACGCAGTATTTT.

The chain couples TRBV11-1 to TRBJ2-7; TRBD2 matches at 13 bases. The CDR3 is made up of 16 amino acids. Trimming at V came to 5 bases and at J to 6 bases, leaving 10 bases not matched to a gene. CDR1 SGHAT and CDR2 FQDESV come from the germline V gene (reference sequence). The CDR3 nucleotides read TGTGCCAGCAGCATAGGGATCGGGACTAGCGGGACCGAGCAGTACTTC. Encoded protein: CASSIGIGTSGTEQYF.

Only a few counts were recorded for this clone. J is TRBJ2-7 and V is TRBV10-3; 12 nucleotides line up with TRBD2. Germline V gene lookup returns CDR1 ENHRY and CDR2 SYGVKD. The V gene end was trimmed by 5 bases and the J gene end by 2 bases; junction bases not matched to a gene: 7. This CDR3 has 16 residues. The CDR3: CAISQGLAGFTYEQYF. The CDR3 nucleotides are TGTGCCATCAGTCAAGGACTAGCGGGGTTTACCTACGAGCAGTACTTC.

This clone was recorded a few times. The chain links TRBV5-6 to TRBJ2-3, with TRBD1 matching 7 bases. The length of the CDR3 is 15 residues. V shed 1 base, J shed 6 bases, and the junction held 8 bases outside the gene matches. Germline CDR1 is SGHDT and CDR2 is YYEEEE. The CDR3 sequence is CASSLRTGFADTQYF. The DNA for the CDR3 is TGTGCCAGCAGCTTGAGGACAGGTTTCGCGGATACGCAGTATTTT.

The V gene is TRBV30, the J gene TRBJ2-4; D is uncertain. The CDR3 length is 16 residues. CDR1 GTSNPN and CDR2 SVGIG come from the germline V gene (reference sequence). Trimming removed 0 bases from V and 1 base from J, with 13 bases in between. CDR3 protein: CAWSVGLGLAKNIQYF. The CDR3 nucleotides read TGTGCCTGGAGTGTAGGTTTGGGCCTCGCCAAAAACATTCAGTACTTC.

A few counts support this clone. The chain recombines TRBV30 with TRBJ1-5, with D maybe TRBD1 (5 bases). V shed 3 bases and J shed 4 bases, with 19 bases lying between them. Germline values: CDR1 GTSNPN, CDR2 SVGIG (reference sequence). This CDR3 comprises 16 residues. CDR3 DNA: TGTGCCTGGAGAGCGAAAGCCGGGACCGGTAATCAGCCCCAGCATTTT. Translation gives CAWRAKAGTGNQPQHF.

A few counts support this clone. J is TRBJ2-5 and V is TRBV29-1; TRBD2 agrees at 12 bases. Germline CDR1 reads SQVTM; CDR2 reads ANQGSEA. The CDR3 is 14 amino acids. V lost 7 bases to trimming and J lost 4 bases; unmatched junction nucleotides: 7. CDR3 nucleotides: TGCAGCGGTGCCCCGGGACTAGCGGGAGAGACCCAGTACTTC. The encoded protein is CSGAPGLAGETQYF.

The chain is built from TRBV18 and TRBJ2-5; D is ambiguous. The CDR3 has 14 residues. Germline V gene sequence: CDR1 KGHSH, CDR2 LQKENI. V was pared by 2 bases and J by 5 bases, with 12 bases between. CDR3 sequence reads: CASSPSFQRETQYF. CDR3 DNA: TGTGCCAGCTCACCATCTTTCCAGAGGGAGACCCAGTACTTC.

The rearrangement uses TRBV5-4 and TRBJ2-7, with D perhaps matching TRBD2 (5 bases). Germline V gene data show CDR1 as SGHNT and CDR2 as YYREEE (reference sequence). Trimming took 3 bases from V and 3 from J, leaving 7 bases between them. The CDR3 has 12 residues. As DNA, the CDR3 is TGTGCCAGCAGCTACGAGGGCTACGAGCAGTACTTC. Translation: CASSYEGYEQYF.

This clone showed up just a few times. For the CDR3, the DNA is TGTGCCAGCAGCTCGCCGGGACAGCCGTTTTATGGCTACACCTTC. The encoded protein is CASSSPGQPFYGYTF. V is TRBV7-3 and J is TRBJ1-2, with 7 positions matching TRBD1. This CDR3 is built from 15 residues. The J segment lost 5 bases and the V segment lost 4 bases, leaving 10 bases of the junction unmatched. Germline assignment: CDR1 SGHTA and CDR2 FQGTGA.

The chain has TRBV30 and TRBJ2-7; unclear D gene. V lost 2 bases and J lost 0, with 14 bases in between. CDR3 length: 15 amino acids. The V gene's germline CDR1 is GTSNPN and CDR2 SVGIG (reference sequence). CDR3 sequence (DNA): TGTGCCTGGAGTCCCGACCGCGTTAGCTCCTACGAGCAGTACTTC. Its protein product is CAWSPDRVSSYEQYF.

This clone has just a few counts. The chain uses TRBV5-1 and TRBJ2-5; the D gene could be TRBD1 or TRBD2 (5 bases each). This CDR3 has 13 residues. The V and J ends lost 7 bases and 3 bases respectively, with 13 bases between them. CDR1 is SGHRS and CDR2 is YFSETQ in the germline V gene. The CDR3 loop reads CASAGTGKETQYF. The DNA for the CDR3 is TGCGCCAGCGCCGGGACGGGTAAAGAGACCCAGTACTTC. Combining the CDR3 with reference TRBV5-1 and TRBJ2-5 gives the whole variable domain KAGVTQTPRYLIKTRGQQVTLSCSPISGHRSVSWYQQTPGQGLQFLFEYFSETQRNKGNFPGRFSGRQFSNSRSEMNVSTLELGDSALYLCASAGTGKETQYFGPGTRLLVL.

This clone was seen a handful of times. The CDR3, as DNA: TGTGCCAGCAGCTTAGACGGAGGAAGCTATGGCTACACCTTC. It is translated as CASSLDGGSYGYTF. V gene TRBV7-9 combines with J gene TRBJ1-2; D unclear. CDR3 length: 14 residues. Between the trimmed V and J ends, which lost 1 base and 4 bases, there was a span of 10 bases. CDR1 SEHNR and CDR2 FQNEAQ come from the germline V gene (reference sequence).

V and J are TRBV28 and TRBJ2-1, with 9 positions matching TRBD2. Germline trimming cut 5 bases from V and 4 bases from J; bases unmatched to any gene: 9. Germline assignment: CDR1 MDHEN and CDR2 SYDVKM. The length of the CDR3 is 16 residues. This chain's CDR3 is CASSPPSGMMYNEQFF. CDR3 sequence (DNA): TGTGCCAGCAGTCCTCCTAGCGGGATGATGTACAATGAGCAGTTCTTC.

The V and J genes are TRBV10-3 and TRBJ2-5; D not resolved. Per germline, CDR1 ENHRY and CDR2 SYGVKD. The CDR3 has 13 amino acids. V lost 4 bases and J lost 1, with 7 bases in between. As DNA, the CDR3 is TGTGCCATCAGTGGAGAATTCCAAGAGACCCAGTACTTC. Translating it yields CAISGEFQETQYF.